This T cell receptor (beta chain) was profiled in a study of glioma-infiltrating T cells. Study overall: Glioblastomas were WHO grade IV, sampled at first diagnosis; low-grade were grade II.

V was clipped by 6 bases and J by 4 bases, with 12 bases between them. The CDR3 sequence is 13 residues long. The germline CDR1 and CDR2 sequences are KGHSH and LQKENI. TCR alpha and beta CDR3 regions were amplified from RNA using iRepertoire nested multiplex PCR. Tissue mRNA or PBMC total RNA, roughly 100-400 ng, went into one-step reverse transcription and amplification. TCRdb independently ran MiXCR on the multiplex PCR reads; one entry per CDR3 protein. The sample has 300,000 to 400,000 distinct CDR3 sequences; 35% to 45% are singletons. V is TRBV18 and J is TRBJ1-1; TRBD1 might be the D (6 bases). The sample comprised glioma tissue, nonneoplastic brain tissue, or PBMCs (not recorded which). This clonotype was obtained from a human donor with low-grade glioma or glioblastoma, undergoing nonglioma brain surgery, or in good health (not recorded which). Here the CDR3 reads CASSEGVATEAFF. Here the CDR3 DNA reads TGTGCCAGCTCGGAGGGGGTAGCCACTGAAGCTTTCTTT.